Below, one T cell receptor (beta chain) is given with its context. Per the authors' pipeline: Quantification of nucleated cells was approximated via reference gene primer amplification. Assay: immunoSEQ multiplex PCR; the TCRdb copy retains only in-frame clones and omits some. The DNA was the basis for D and trimming; V, J and clone size are from that table. The data show about 55,000 clones, 70% to 90% seen once. This sample is part of a study of blood T cell repertoires in COVID-19. Study-level information: Collection of acute and convalescent COVID-19 samples took place in the United States, Italy and Spain. PBMCs, B-cell-depleted T cells, or T cells provided the cDNA or gDNA that made up the material.

This receptor was obtained from a man older than 75 with acute or convalescent COVID-19. Sample: peripheral blood.

CDR3 loop: CASSLRTSANTGELFF. DNA of the CDR3: TGCGCCAGCAGCTTGAGGACTAGCGCTAACACCGGGGAGCTGTTTTTT. V is TRBV5-1 and J is TRBJ2-2, with 9 bases that match TRBD2. J lost 2 bases, V lost 1 base, and 3 bases had no gene match. The CDR3 is 16 amino acids. CDR1 SGHRS and CDR2 YFSETQ come from the germline V gene.